Below, 5 T cell receptor beta chains from the same sample are listed, as sequenced in a study of graft-versus-host responses after intestinal transplantation. Their antigens are not known. Generated by immunoSEQ multiplex PCR, the TCRdb table keeps only in-frame clones and is missing some. The sample has 80,000 to 95,000 clones, around nine tenths seen once. The sequencing here drew on unstimulated CD8+ T cells sorted from spleen or lymph node cells, taken before intestinal transplant. The receptors come from a human donor who received an intestinal transplant.

The V gene is TRBV19, the J gene TRBJ2-2, with no clear D. The V gene's germline CDR1 is LNHDA and CDR2 SQIVND (reference sequence). The germline V and J ends were trimmed by 5 bases and 8 bases, with 9 bases remaining between them. This CDR3 is built from 12 residues. CDR3: CASSDVRGELFF. In nucleotides, the CDR3 is TGTGCCAGTAGTGACGTCAGGGGGGAGCTGTTTTTT.

This clone was observed a few times. Written as DNA, the CDR3 is TGTGCCAGCAGCTACGGGGGGGCTAATGAGCAGTTCTTC. It yields the protein CASSYGGANEQFF. This chain joins TRBV5-4 and TRBJ2-1, with TRBD2 matching 8 bases. Looked up from germline, CDR1 is SGHNT and CDR2 is YYREEE (reference sequence). J gave up 7 bases and V 3 bases, and 3 bases lay outside the gene matches. This CDR3 region has 13 residues.

The gene calls are TRBV4-1 and TRBJ2-7; D unresolved. Germline CDR1 reads MGHRA; CDR2 reads YSYEKL. The germline V and J ends were trimmed by 0 bases and 2 bases, with 11 bases remaining between them. The CDR3 contains 15 residues. CDR3 bases: TGCGCCAGCAGCCAAGAGCCGGTTCCCACCTACGAGCAGTACTTC. As protein: CASSQEPVPTYEQYF.

The CDR3 DNA sequence: TGTGCCAGCAGCGCTCTAGCGGGAGGGCGTAATGAGCAGTTCTTC. This codes for CASSALAGGRNEQFF. This rearrangement joins TRBV7-3 to TRBJ2-1; TRBD2 matches at 12 bases. CDR3 length: 15 residues. V shed 5 bases and J 7 bases; nucleotides not matched to a gene: 6. Germline V gives CDR1 SGHTA, CDR2 FQGTGA.

The chain recombines TRBV20-1 with TRBJ2-5; D unclear. V was trimmed by 5 bases and J by 4 bases, leaving 5 bases between them. The germline CDR1 and CDR2 sequences are DFQATT and SNEGSKA (reference sequence). This CDR3 has 10 residues. The CDR3 loop is CSAGLETQYF. Here the CDR3 DNA reads TGCAGTGCTGGCCTAGAGACCCAGTACTTC.